Sequencing of this TCR beta chain was carried out in a study of tumor-infiltrating lymphocytes in primary liver carcinoma. For the study at large: Staged T1-T3 N0M0, the tumors had sizes that ranged from roughly 4.2 to 10 cm across.

A word on this clonotype: One end of the junction is discordant with germline, which a read error may explain.

From unsorted bulk tissue weighing roughly 18-31 mg, DNA and RNA were co-extracted. Patients' primary liver carcinoma was surgically resected. Tumor samples each held over 75% viable tumor cells. TCR beta cDNA was reverse-transcribed from around 0.55 ug of total RNA. The reaction used a constant-region primer and ProtoScript II reverse transcriptase. ARM-PCR was slightly modified, and three nested multiplex PCR rounds with it gave rise to the TCR beta libraries. TCRdb reprocessed the multiplex PCR reads with MiXCR, giving one entry per CDR3 protein. The sample comprises under 130,000 distinct CDR3 sequences, around 84% of which are singletons, and approximately 21% rests with the top ten. The sample comprised liver tumor tissue from sampling region 3. Documented subset: tumor region T3, left-lateral pole. This sequence originates from a man aged 40-55 years with primary liver carcinoma and hepatitis B virus infection.

The CDR3, as DNA: TGTGCCAGCAGCTTAGATATGGGGTTGTGCACAGATATGCAGTATTTT. Translated: CASSLDMGLCTDMQYF. This rearrangement joins TRBV11-2 to TRBJ2-3, with D unclear. CDR1 and CDR2 (germline): SGHAT, FQNNGV. The CDR3 loop spans 16 amino acids.